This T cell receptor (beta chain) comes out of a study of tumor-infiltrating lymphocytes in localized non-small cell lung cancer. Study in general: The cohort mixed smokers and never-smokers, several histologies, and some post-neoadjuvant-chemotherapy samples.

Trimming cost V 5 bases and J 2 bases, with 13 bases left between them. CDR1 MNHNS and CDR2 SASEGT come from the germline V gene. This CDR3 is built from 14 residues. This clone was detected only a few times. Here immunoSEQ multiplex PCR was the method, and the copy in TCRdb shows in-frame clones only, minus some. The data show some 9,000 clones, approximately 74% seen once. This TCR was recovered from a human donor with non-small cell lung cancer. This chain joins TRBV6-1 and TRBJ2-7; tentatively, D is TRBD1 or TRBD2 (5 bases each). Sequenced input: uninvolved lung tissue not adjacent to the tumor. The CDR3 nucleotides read TGTGCCAGCAGTAAACGGGACGGTCCCTACGAGCAGTACTTC. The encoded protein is CASSKRDGPYEQYF.